These 27 T cell receptor beta chains share one sample of origin, sequenced in a study of Ad26.COV2.S vaccination and SARS-CoV-2 variants. Assay: immunoSEQ multiplex PCR; the TCRdb copy retains only in-frame clones and omits some. Of some 350,000 clones detected, 70% to 90% appear once; the ten largest clones hold about 3.5%. Noted treatment: around 19 received Ad26.COV2.S at low or high dose, single or two shots; about 5 received placebo; per-sample allocation not given. All samples were drawn on day 63, counting from the first vaccine or placebo injection. Here the sequenced sample was peripheral blood, taken in a trial of Ad26.COV2.S vaccine versus placebo. The receptors here all came from a person aged 18 to 59 who received the Ad26.COV2.S COVID-19 vaccine or a placebo.

This CDR3 reads CASNPRTDTQYF. CDR3 DNA sequence: TGTGCCAGCAACCCCCGAACAGATACGCAGTATTTT. This rearrangement joins TRBV5-8 to TRBJ2-3; D is ambiguous. The germline CDR1 and CDR2 sequences are SGHTS and YDEGEE. CDR3 length equals 12 residues. The V and J ends lost 6 bases and 3 bases respectively, with 8 bases between them.

The rearrangement joins TRBV6-2 or TRBV6-3 to TRBJ2-7; D might be TRBD2 (5 bases). The CDR3 is made up of 13 amino acids. Trimming took 8 bases from V and 2 from J, leaving 13 bases between them. Germline V gene sequence: CDR1 MNHEY, CDR2 SVGEGT. This chain's CDR3 is CASGHAGTYEQYF. CDR3 DNA sequence: TGTGCCAGCGGCCATGCGGGCACCTACGAGCAGTACTTC.

The J gene is TRBJ2-7, the V gene TRBV2; D possibly corresponds to TRBD2 (6 bases). Germline V gene sequence: CDR1 SNHLY, CDR2 FYNNEI. CDR3 size: 13 residues. Trimming stripped 6 bases from V and 4 bases from J, with 13 bases between. CDR3 nucleotides: TGTGCCAGCAGGCTCGGGGGAATTTACGAGCAGTACTTC. Translation: CASRLGGIYEQYF.

This chain connects TRBV2 to TRBJ2-2; 11 bases agree with TRBD1. This CDR3 contains 15 residues. V was pared by 6 bases and J by 4 bases, with 4 bases of the junction left unmatched. Looked up from germline, CDR1 is SNHLY and CDR2 is FYNNEI. As DNA, the CDR3 is TGTGCCAGCAGAGGACAGGGGGCGGGCACCGGGGAGCTGTTTTTT. It translates to CASRGQGAGTGELFF.

The chain employs TRBV7-9 and TRBJ2-3; D gene uncertain. Germline CDR1 is SEHNR and CDR2 is FQNEAQ (reference sequence). V dropped 7 bases and J dropped 3 bases, with 17 bases sitting between them. CDR3 length: 15 residues. The CDR3 loop is CASKLGSFGTDTQYF. CDR3 coding DNA: TGTGCCAGCAAATTAGGATCGTTTGGAACAGATACGCAGTATTTT.

The chain employs TRBV18 and TRBJ2-7, with D possibly being TRBD1 (5 bases). V was pared by 3 bases and J by 5 bases, with 17 bases between. The CDR3 is 15 residues long. The germline V gene encodes CDR1 KGHSH and CDR2 LQKENI. CDR3 sequence (DNA): TGTGCCAGCTCACCCGAAGGGGCAGGGCTCAACGAGCAGTACTTC. Protein: CASSPEGAGLNEQYF.

The rearrangement uses TRBV7-9 and TRBJ1-1; the D is unclear. CDR1 SEHNR and CDR2 FQNEAQ come from the germline V gene (reference sequence). The CDR3 runs 14 residues. Trimming stripped 1 base from V and 4 bases from J, with 10 bases between. CDR3 sequence: CASSLGTASTEAFF. CDR3 nucleotide sequence: TGTGCCAGCAGCTTAGGTACAGCCTCCACTGAAGCTTTCTTT.

The rearrangement uses TRBV27 and TRBJ2-2, with 7 bases matching TRBD2. CDR1 and CDR2 from the germline V gene are MNHEY and SMNVEV (reference sequence). The CDR3 totals 16 residues. The J segment lost 1 base and the V segment lost 6 bases, leaving 8 bases of the junction unmatched. The CDR3 sequence: CASRVVSSGNTGELFF. CDR3 nucleotide sequence: TGTGCCAGCAGAGTCGTGTCTAGCGGGAACACCGGGGAGCTGTTTTTT.

This chain uses TRBV11-2 with TRBJ1-3; D gene uncertain. Per the germline V gene, CDR1 is SGHAT and CDR2 is FQNNGV. V lost 1 base and J lost 0, with 10 bases in between. There are 16 residues in the CDR3. The CDR3 loop is CASSLGGSSSGNTIYF. The CDR3 DNA reads as TGTGCCAGCAGCTTAGGTGGGTCCAGCTCTGGAAACACCATATATTTT.

Written as DNA, the CDR3 is TGTGCCAGCAGAACAGTAAACCAAGAGACCCAGTACTTC. Amino acids: CASRTVNQETQYF. This chain connects TRBV7-2 to TRBJ2-5, with D unresolved. V shed 6 bases and J shed 0 bases, with 8 bases lying between them. The CDR3 spans 13 residues. Germline V lookup: CDR1 SGHTA, CDR2 FQGNSA.

J is TRBJ2-2 and V is TRBV4-1; D remains ambiguous. This CDR3 has 16 amino acids. The germline V and J ends were trimmed by 1 base and 6 bases, with 15 bases remaining between them. Germline V gene sequence: CDR1 MGHRA, CDR2 YSYEKL. CDR3 sequence: CASSQVDLISPGELFF. DNA of the CDR3: TGCGCCAGCAGCCAAGTGGATCTCATCTCACCCGGGGAGCTGTTTTTT.

The chain combines TRBV10-3 with TRBJ1-2; D is uncertain. Germline lookup yields CDR1 ENHRY and CDR2 SYGVKD. With 10 bases removed from V and 8 bases from J, the gap between germline ends came to 14 bases. The CDR3 totals 11 residues. The CDR3 DNA reads TGTGCCACTACAATCCCCGGCGGCTACACCTTC. Protein sequence: CATTIPGGYTF.

V and J are TRBV19 and TRBJ2-2, with D possibly being TRBD1 (7 bases). Between the trimmed V and J ends, which lost 6 bases and 5 bases, there was a span of 10 bases. The germline CDR1 and CDR2 sequences are LNHDA and SQIVND (reference sequence). The CDR3 covers 13 residues. This CDR3 reads CASRAGGTGELFF. CDR3 DNA: TGTGCCAGTAGGGCAGGGGGGACCGGGGAGCTGTTTTTT.

CDR3: CASSILAGSGNEQFF. CDR3 DNA: TGTGCCAGTAGTATTCTAGCGGGCTCAGGCAATGAGCAGTTCTTC. V is TRBV19 and J is TRBJ2-1; TRBD2 agrees at 8 bases. CDR3 length: 15 residues. V lost 3 bases and J lost 6; bases outside the gene matches: 7. Germline values: CDR1 LNHDA, CDR2 SQIVND (reference sequence).

J is TRBJ2-5 and V is TRBV30, with 8 bases identical to TRBD2. CDR1 is GTSNPN, CDR2 SVGIG, per germline (reference sequence). The CDR3 sequence is 16 residues long. J gave up 0 bases and V 0 bases, and 6 bases lay outside the gene matches. CDR3 sequence reads: CAWSVRTGGYQETQYF. CDR3 DNA sequence: TGTGCCTGGAGTGTACGAACGGGGGGGTACCAAGAGACCCAGTACTTC.

J is TRBJ2-3 and V is TRBV28; TRBD2 matches at 9 bases. This CDR3 is built from 15 residues. J gave up 1 base and V 5 bases, and 4 bases lay outside the gene matches. Germline lookup yields CDR1 MDHEN and CDR2 SYDVKM. This CDR3 is CASSLSGSRTDTQYF. The CDR3, as DNA: TGTGCCAGCAGTCTTAGCGGGAGCCGCACAGATACGCAGTATTTT.

The rearrangement joins TRBV27 to TRBJ2-1; D unresolved. Germline-derived CDR1 and CDR2 are MNHEY and SMNVEV (reference sequence). V lost 5 bases, J lost 4 bases, and 12 bases lay in between. The CDR3 sequence is 14 residues long. Here the CDR3 DNA reads TGTGCCAGCAGTAGTAGGTTCTTTTACAATGAGCAGTTCTTC. Its protein is CASSSRFFYNEQFF.

This clone appeared a few times. The chain links TRBV9 to TRBJ1-1; TRBD1 agrees at 7 bases. V lost 4 bases, J lost 7 bases, and 7 bases stayed unmatched. The germline V gene encodes CDR1 SGDLS and CDR2 YYNGEE. The CDR3 contains 13 residues. The CDR3 sequence is CASSLLRDSEAFF. The CDR3 coding sequence is TGTGCCAGCAGCTTGCTCCGGGACAGTGAAGCTTTCTTT.

The chain combines TRBV5-4 with TRBJ2-3; no firm D call. With 0 bases removed from V and 5 bases from J, the gap between germline ends came to 16 bases. Germline V CDR1 and CDR2: SGHNT, YYREEE (reference sequence). The CDR3 has 16 residues. The CDR3 DNA is TGTGCCAGCAGCTTGGAGCTGGGGTTTAGAGGAGATACGCAGTATTTT. Protein sequence: CASSLELGFRGDTQYF.

The CDR3 DNA sequence: TGCGCCAGCAGCTTTTACAGGGACGAGGTAGAGACCCAGTACTTC. Protein product: CASSFYRDEVETQYF. The chain uses TRBV5-1 and TRBJ2-5; D may be TRBD1 (6 bases). Germline V lookup: CDR1 SGHRS, CDR2 YFSETQ. CDR3 length: 15 amino acids. Trimming took 2 bases from V and 4 from J, leaving 15 bases between them.

The genes are TRBV28 and TRBJ1-1; D uncertain. The V and J ends lost 2 bases and 5 bases respectively, with 6 bases between them. The germline V gene has CDR1 MDHEN and CDR2 SYDVKM. The CDR3 is 12 amino acids. CDR3 region: CASSLGQTEAFF. The CDR3 DNA sequence: TGTGCCAGCAGTTTAGGCCAAACTGAAGCTTTCTTT.

The V and J genes are TRBV5-1 and TRBJ2-2, with 14 bases lining up with TRBD2. The CDR3 spans 18 residues. Losses at the gene ends were 0 bases for V and 6 bases for J; bases not matched to a gene: 7. Looked up from germline, CDR1 is SGHRS and CDR2 is YFSETQ. The CDR3 spells CASSLAGTSGSWAGELFF. The CDR3 DNA sequence: TGCGCCAGCAGCTTGGCCGGGACTAGCGGGAGTTGGGCCGGGGAGCTGTTTTTT.

V gene TRBV7-8 combines with J gene TRBJ1-6, with 9 bases that match TRBD1. The V gene's germline CDR1 is SGHVS and CDR2 FQNEAQ. The trim removed 5 bases at V and 8 bases at J, leaving 4 bases unmatched. The CDR3 runs to 14 residues. In DNA, the CDR3 is TGTGCCAGCAGCCTGGGACAGGGTGATTCACCCCTCCACTTT. It encodes CASSLGQGDSPLHF.

This rearrangement joins TRBV21-1 to TRBJ1-3. TRBV21-1 is an annotated pseudogene. The CDR3 runs to 16 residues. CDR3 bases: TGTGCCAGCAGCTTGTACCCCCCAGGGACCGGAAACACCATATATTTT. Protein sequence: CASSLYPPGTGNTIYF.

This rearrangement joins TRBV19 to TRBJ1-4, with 7 bases identical to TRBD1. CDR1 and CDR2 from the germline V gene are LNHDA and SQIVND (reference sequence). Trimming at V came to 6 bases and at J to 1 base, leaving 11 bases not matched to a gene. CDR3 length: 17 residues. Here the CDR3 reads CASSSYSNRGTNEKLFF. The CDR3 DNA sequence: TGTGCCAGTAGCTCCTATTCCAACAGGGGAACTAATGAAAAACTGTTTTTT.

V is TRBV4-1 and J is TRBJ2-3; possible D gene TRBD2, 6 bases. Deletions cut 3 bases from V and 2 bases from J, with 18 bases between. The CDR3 has 17 amino acids. The V gene's germline CDR1 is MGHRA and CDR2 YSYEKL. The CDR3 DNA sequence: TGCGCCAGCAGCCAGGGCCTTCTAGCGACTCCCACAGATACGCAGTATTTT. Protein sequence: CASSQGLLATPTDTQYF.

The rearrangement uses TRBV7-8 and TRBJ1-1; the D gene is possibly TRBD1 (5 bases). This CDR3 is 15 amino acids long. Germline CDR1 reads SGHVS; CDR2 reads FQNEAQ. Trimming removed 1 base from V and 3 bases from J, with 12 bases in between. The CDR3 is CASSLVWGGDTEAFF. The DNA for the CDR3 is TGTGCCAGCAGCTTAGTGTGGGGAGGGGACACTGAAGCTTTCTTT.